This T cell receptor (beta chain) was captured by sequencing in a study of T cell responses to AZD1222 COVID-19 vaccine. Repertoires were generated with immunoSEQ multiplex PCR, while TCRdb's copy carries only in-frame clones and drops some. The data contain about 120,000 clones, about 90% of them singletons. Study results and caveats: Donors skewed white British and female; clonal diversity was possibly underestimated.

On this clone: Its specificity is not known.

The clonotype was recovered from an adult in good health. This material consisted of peripheral blood, taken on day 0 of AZD1222 vaccination.

CDR3 coding DNA: TGTGCCAGCAGCTTGGAACCGGGGGGGCCCATAGATACGCAGTATTTT. This gives the protein CASSLEPGGPIDTQYF. The chain links TRBV5-4 to TRBJ2-3, with 8 bases that match TRBD2. The germline V gene has CDR1 SGHNT and CDR2 YYREEE (reference sequence). V lost 0 bases to trimming and J lost 5 bases; unmatched junction nucleotides: 8. The CDR3 extends over 16 amino acids.